Shown below are 15 T cell receptor beta chains from a single sample sequenced in a study of follicular helper T cells after annual influenza vaccination. Time point reported: 2015-2016 season, 7 days after influenza vaccination. Using immunoSEQ multiplex PCR, the repertoire was profiled, and TCRdb retains in-frame clones only, with some absent. The sample contains under 900 clones, 55% to 80% of which appear only once. Sequenced material: CXCR5+ CD38+ circulating T follicular helper cells from blood, taken 7 days after influenza vaccination. As to subset: circulating Tfh, non-naive CD4+CXCR5+PD-1+ (ICOS+CD38+ or ICOS-CD38-). The receptors were gathered from an adult who received the influenza vaccine.

The chain recombines TRBV6-8 with TRBJ1-5; 9 positions agree with TRBD1. The CDR3 totals 15 residues. Germline assignment: CDR1 MNHGY and CDR2 SAAAGT. Trimming at V came to 4 bases and at J to 7 bases, leaving 8 bases not matched to a gene. The CDR3 sequence: CASSSQGAWDQPQHF. The CDR3, as DNA: TGTGCCAGCAGTTCACAGGGGGCGTGGGACCAGCCCCAGCATTTT.

This rearrangement joins TRBV6-5 to TRBJ1-2; perhaps TRBD1 as D (6 bases). Germline CDR1 is MNHEY and CDR2 is SVGAGI. The CDR3 extends over 13 amino acids. Trimming stripped 5 bases from V and 4 bases from J, with 11 bases between. Here the CDR3 reads CASSETGGYGYTF. CDR3 coding DNA: TGTGCCAGCAGTGAGACAGGCGGCTATGGCTACACCTTC.

The chain links TRBV7-2 to TRBJ2-1, with TRBD1 matching 9 bases. Trimming took 2 bases from V and 7 from J; bases not matched to a gene: 9. This CDR3 has 16 amino acids. Germline CDR1 reads SGHTA; CDR2 reads FQGNSA. This CDR3 is CASSLMWGTGQNEQFF. CDR3 in DNA: TGTGCCAGCAGCTTAATGTGGGGGACAGGGCAGAATGAGCAGTTCTTC.

The genes are TRBV7-3 and TRBJ1-2; 10 bases match TRBD1. The CDR3 extends over 14 amino acids. CDR1 and CDR2 (germline): SGHTA, FQGTGA. V was clipped by 5 bases and J by 7 bases; unmatched bases: 7. DNA of the CDR3: TGTGCCAGCAGCCACGACAGGGGGCGGGTTGGCTACACCTTC. Translated, it gives CASSHDRGRVGYTF. The full variable domain, in which reference TRBV7-3 and TRBJ1-2 provide the parts outside the CDR3, is GAGVSQTPSNKVTEKGKYVELRCDPISGHTALYWYRQSLGQGPEFLIYFQGTGAADDSGLPNDRFFAVRPEGSVSTLKIQRTERGDSAVYLCASSHDRGRVGYTFGSGTRLTVV.

This sequence joins TRBV4-2 and TRBJ1-4, with TRBD1 matching over 7 bases. The CDR3 is made up of 16 amino acids. CDR1 is LGHNA, CDR2 YNFKEQ, per germline. With V trimmed by 0 bases and J by 3 bases, 4 bases remained unmatched. The CDR3 sequence: CASSQDGTGANEKLFF. For the CDR3, the DNA is TGTGCCAGCAGCCAAGATGGCACAGGGGCTAATGAAAAACTGTTTTTT.

The V gene is TRBV5-6, the J gene TRBJ1-3; possible D gene TRBD1, 5 bases. The CDR3 sequence is 17 residues long. Trimming took off 1 base at V and 1 base at J, with 15 bases between the two ends. From germline, CDR1 is SGHDT and CDR2 YYEEEE. The CDR3 reads CASSLFGTARSGNTIYF. The DNA for the CDR3 is TGTGCCAGCAGCTTGTTTGGGACGGCCCGTTCTGGAAACACCATATATTTT.

By share of the sample, this clone is large. The chain has TRBV6-6 and TRBJ1-2; 7 bases line up with TRBD1. The length of the CDR3 is 13 residues. Germline V lookup: CDR1 MNHNY, CDR2 SVGAGI (reference sequence). After removal of 6 bases from V and 8 bases from J, the junction contained 9 bases not matched to a gene. CDR3 DNA sequence: TGTGCCAGCAGAACCACAGGGGTGGGGGGCTACACCTTC. Amino acids: CASRTTGVGGYTF.

The rearrangement uses TRBV2 and TRBJ2-1, with TRBD1 as a possible D gene (6 bases). Trimming removed 7 bases at V and 5 bases at J, with 15 bases between. Germline values: CDR1 SNHLY, CDR2 FYNNEI. The CDR3 length is 14 residues. The CDR3 bases are TGTGCCAGCAAGCTGGGGGCGATGGACAATGAGCAGTTCTTC. Its protein is CASKLGAMDNEQFF.

CDR3 region: CASSSGTGYYEQYF. The DNA of the CDR3 is TGTGCCAGCAGTAGCGGGACAGGGTACTACGAGCAGTACTTC. The rearrangement links TRBV7-2 to TRBJ2-7; maybe TRBD1 (9 bases). The ends were cut back, 6 bases at V and 3 bases at J, with 15 bases in the middle. Germline V CDR1 and CDR2: SGHTA, FQGNSA. The CDR3 runs 14 residues.

This clone came up a few times. The rearrangement uses TRBV5-6 and TRBJ2-7; D uncertain. Trimming left V 0 bases short and J 0 bases short, with 7 bases between. The CDR3 has 14 residues. Per germline, CDR1 SGHDT and CDR2 YYEEEE. CDR3 DNA sequence: TGTGCCAGCAGCTTGGGATCCTACTCCTACGAGCAGTACTTC. This translates into CASSLGSYSYEQYF.

The chain is built from TRBV11-3 and TRBJ2-7, with D perhaps TRBD1 or TRBD2 (6 bases each). The CDR3 loop spans 11 amino acids. The V end lost 7 bases, the J end lost 4 bases, and 8 bases lay between the germline ends. The germline gives CDR1 SGHNT, CDR2 YENEEA. CDR3 loop: CASKGGYEQYF. As DNA, the CDR3 is TGTGCCAGCAAGGGGGGTTACGAGCAGTACTTC. The variable domain in full, completed from reference TRBV11-3 and TRBJ2-7, reads EAGVVQSPRYKIIEKKQPVAFWCNPISGHNTLYWYLQNLGQGPELLIRYENEEAVDDSQLPKDRFSAERLKGVDSTLKIQPAELGDSAVYLCASKGGYEQYFGPGTRLTVT.

In this sample, this clone turned up a few times. The chain couples TRBV7-2 to TRBJ1-3; 10 bases are shared with TRBD1. The length of the CDR3 is 15 residues. The germline gives CDR1 SGHTA, CDR2 FQGNSA. V shed 3 bases and J 4 bases; nucleotides not matched to a gene: 3. This chain's CDR3 is CASSFDRGHGNTIYF. The CDR3 bases are TGTGCCAGCAGCTTCGACAGGGGGCACGGAAACACCATATATTTT.

The chain couples TRBV5-1 to TRBJ2-1; TRBD2 matches at 9 bases. Germline trimming cut 0 bases from V and 2 bases from J; bases unmatched to any gene: 0. The CDR3 runs to 15 residues. In germline, CDR1 is SGHRS, CDR2 YFSETQ. CDR3 nucleotides: TGCGCCAGCAGCTTGGGACTAGCGGCCTACAATGAGCAGTTCTTC. Protein: CASSLGLAAYNEQFF.

The rearrangement links TRBV29-1 to TRBJ1-2, with a weak D call TRBD1 (6 bases). The length of the CDR3 is 13 residues. The germline V gene has CDR1 SQVTM and CDR2 ANQGSEA. Trimming left V 7 bases short and J 3 bases short, with 15 bases between. CDR3 amino acids: CSASRGGYYGYTF. Here the CDR3 DNA reads TGCAGCGCCTCGAGGGGGGGGTACTATGGCTACACCTTC.

The chain carries TRBV18 and TRBJ2-3; 9 nucleotides agree with TRBD2. There are 16 residues in the CDR3. The germline V gene encodes CDR1 KGHSH and CDR2 LQKENI. Trimming at V came to 3 bases and at J to 2 bases, leaving 6 bases not matched to a gene. This CDR3 reads CASSPTQRGATDTQYF. DNA for the CDR3: TGTGCCAGCTCACCCACCCAGCGGGGGGCCACAGATACGCAGTATTTT.